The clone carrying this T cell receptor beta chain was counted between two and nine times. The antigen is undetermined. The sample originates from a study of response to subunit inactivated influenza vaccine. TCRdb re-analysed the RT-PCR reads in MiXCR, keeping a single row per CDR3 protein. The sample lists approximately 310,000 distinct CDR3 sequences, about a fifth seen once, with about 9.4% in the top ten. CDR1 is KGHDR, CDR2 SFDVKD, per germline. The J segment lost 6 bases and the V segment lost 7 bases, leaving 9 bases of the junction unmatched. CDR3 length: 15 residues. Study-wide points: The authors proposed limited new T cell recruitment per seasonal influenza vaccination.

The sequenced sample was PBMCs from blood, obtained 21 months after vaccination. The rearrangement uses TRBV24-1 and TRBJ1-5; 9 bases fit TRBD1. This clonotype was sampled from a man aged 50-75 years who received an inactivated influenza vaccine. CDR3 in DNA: TGTGCCACCAGCCCTGGACAGGGGAGCTTTCAGCCCCAGCATTTT. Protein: CATSPGQGSFQPQHF.